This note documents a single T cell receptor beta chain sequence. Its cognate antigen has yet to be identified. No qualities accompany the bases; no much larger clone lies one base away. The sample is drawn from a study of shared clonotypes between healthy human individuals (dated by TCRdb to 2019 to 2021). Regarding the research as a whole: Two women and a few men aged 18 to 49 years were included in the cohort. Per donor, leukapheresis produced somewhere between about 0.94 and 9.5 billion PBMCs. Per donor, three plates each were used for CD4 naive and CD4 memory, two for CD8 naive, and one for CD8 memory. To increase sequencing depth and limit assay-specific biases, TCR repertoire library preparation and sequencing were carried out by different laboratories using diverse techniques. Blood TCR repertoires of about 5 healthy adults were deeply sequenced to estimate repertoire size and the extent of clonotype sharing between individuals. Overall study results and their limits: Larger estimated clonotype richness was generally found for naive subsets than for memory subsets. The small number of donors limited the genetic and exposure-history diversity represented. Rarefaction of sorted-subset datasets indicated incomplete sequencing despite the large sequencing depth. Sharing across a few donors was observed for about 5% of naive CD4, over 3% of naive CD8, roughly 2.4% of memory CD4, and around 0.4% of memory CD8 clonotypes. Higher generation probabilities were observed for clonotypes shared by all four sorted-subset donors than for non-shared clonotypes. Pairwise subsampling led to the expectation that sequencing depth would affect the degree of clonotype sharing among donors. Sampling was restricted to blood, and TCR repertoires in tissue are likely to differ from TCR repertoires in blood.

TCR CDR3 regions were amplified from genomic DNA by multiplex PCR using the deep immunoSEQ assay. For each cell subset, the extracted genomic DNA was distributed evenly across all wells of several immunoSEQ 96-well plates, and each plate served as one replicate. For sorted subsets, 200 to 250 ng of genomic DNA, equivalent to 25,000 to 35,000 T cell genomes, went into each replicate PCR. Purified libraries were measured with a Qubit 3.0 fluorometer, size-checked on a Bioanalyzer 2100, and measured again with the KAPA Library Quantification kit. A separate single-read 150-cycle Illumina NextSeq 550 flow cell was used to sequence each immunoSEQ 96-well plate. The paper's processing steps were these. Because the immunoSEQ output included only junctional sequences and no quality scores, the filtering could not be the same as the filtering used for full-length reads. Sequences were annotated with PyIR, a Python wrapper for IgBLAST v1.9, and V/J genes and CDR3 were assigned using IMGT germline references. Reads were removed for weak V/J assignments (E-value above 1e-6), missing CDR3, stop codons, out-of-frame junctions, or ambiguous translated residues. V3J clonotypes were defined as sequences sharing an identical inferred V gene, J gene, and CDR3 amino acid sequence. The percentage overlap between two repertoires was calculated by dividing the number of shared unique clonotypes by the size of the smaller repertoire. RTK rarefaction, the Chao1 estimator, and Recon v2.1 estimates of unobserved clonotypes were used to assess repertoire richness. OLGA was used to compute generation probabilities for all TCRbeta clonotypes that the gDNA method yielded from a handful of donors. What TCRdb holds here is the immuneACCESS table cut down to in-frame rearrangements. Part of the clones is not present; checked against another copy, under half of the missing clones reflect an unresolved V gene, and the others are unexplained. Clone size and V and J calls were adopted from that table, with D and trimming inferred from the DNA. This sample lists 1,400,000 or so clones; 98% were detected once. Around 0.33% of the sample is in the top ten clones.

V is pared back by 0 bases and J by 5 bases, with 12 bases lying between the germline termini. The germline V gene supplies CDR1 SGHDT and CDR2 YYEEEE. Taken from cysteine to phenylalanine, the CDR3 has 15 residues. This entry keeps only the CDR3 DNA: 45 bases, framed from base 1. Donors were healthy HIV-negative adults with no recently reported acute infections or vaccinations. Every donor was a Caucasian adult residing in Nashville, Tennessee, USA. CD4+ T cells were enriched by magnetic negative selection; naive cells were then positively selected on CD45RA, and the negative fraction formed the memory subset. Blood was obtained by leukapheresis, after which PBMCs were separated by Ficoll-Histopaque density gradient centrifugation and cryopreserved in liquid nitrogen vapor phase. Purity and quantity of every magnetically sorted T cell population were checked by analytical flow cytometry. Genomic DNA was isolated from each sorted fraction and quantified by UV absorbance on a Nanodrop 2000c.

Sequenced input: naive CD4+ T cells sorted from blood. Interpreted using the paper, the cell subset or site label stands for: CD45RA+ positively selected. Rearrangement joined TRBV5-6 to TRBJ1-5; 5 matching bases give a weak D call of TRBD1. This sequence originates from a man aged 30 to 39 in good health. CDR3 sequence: CASSLGPGRHQPQHF. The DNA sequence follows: TGTGCCAGCAGCTTGGGGCCAGGGAGGCATCAGCCCCAGCATTTT.